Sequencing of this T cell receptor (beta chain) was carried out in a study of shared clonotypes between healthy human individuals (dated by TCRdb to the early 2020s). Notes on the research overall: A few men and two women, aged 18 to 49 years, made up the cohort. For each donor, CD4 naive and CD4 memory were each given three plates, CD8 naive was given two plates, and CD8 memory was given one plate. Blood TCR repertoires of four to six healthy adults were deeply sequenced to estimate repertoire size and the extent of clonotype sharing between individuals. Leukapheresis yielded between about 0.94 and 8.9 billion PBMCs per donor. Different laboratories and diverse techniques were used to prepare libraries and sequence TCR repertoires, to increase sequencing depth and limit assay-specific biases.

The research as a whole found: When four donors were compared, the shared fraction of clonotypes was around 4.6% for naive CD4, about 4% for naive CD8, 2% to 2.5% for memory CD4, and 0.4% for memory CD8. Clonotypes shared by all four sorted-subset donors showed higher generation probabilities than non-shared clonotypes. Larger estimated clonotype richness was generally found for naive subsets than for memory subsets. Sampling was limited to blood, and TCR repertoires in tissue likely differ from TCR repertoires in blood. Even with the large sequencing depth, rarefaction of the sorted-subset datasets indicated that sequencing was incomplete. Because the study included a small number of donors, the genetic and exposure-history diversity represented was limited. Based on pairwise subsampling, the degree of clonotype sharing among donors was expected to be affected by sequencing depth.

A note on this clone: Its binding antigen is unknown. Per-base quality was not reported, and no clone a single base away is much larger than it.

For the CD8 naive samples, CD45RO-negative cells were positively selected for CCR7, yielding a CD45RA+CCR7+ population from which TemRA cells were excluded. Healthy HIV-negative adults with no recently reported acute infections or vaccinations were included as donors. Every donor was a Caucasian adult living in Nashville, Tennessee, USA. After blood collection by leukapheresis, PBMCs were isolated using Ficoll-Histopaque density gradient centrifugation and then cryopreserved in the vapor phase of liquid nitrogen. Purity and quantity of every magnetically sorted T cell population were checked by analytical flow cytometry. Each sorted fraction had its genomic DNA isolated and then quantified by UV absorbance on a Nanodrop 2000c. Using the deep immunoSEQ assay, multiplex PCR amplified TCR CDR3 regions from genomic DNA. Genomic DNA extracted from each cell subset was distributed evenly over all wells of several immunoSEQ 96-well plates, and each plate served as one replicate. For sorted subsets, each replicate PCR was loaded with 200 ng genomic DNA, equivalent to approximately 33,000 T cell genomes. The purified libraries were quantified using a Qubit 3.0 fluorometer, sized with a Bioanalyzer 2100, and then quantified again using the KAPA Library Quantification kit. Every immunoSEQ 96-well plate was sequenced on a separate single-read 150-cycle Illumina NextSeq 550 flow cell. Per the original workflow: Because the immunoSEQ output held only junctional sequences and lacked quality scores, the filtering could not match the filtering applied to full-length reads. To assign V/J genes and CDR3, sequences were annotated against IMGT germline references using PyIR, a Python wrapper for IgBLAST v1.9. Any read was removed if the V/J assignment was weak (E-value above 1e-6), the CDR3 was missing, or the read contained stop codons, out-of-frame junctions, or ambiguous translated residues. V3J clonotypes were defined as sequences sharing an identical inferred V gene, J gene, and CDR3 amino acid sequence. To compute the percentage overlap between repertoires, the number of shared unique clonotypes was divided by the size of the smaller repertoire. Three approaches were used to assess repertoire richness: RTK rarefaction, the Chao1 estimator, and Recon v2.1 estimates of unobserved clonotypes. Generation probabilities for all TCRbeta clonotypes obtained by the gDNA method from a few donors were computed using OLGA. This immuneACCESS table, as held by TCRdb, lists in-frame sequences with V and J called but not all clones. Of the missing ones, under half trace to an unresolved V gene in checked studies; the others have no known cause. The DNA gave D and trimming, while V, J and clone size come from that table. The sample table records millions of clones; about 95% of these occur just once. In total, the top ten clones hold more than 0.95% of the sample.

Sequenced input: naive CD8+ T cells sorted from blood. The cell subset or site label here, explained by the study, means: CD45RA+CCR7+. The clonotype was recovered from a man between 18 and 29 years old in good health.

CDR3 sequence: CASSEGTSGNEQFF. The sequenced DNA is TGTGCCAGCAGTGAAGGGACTAGCGGTAATGAGCAGTTCTTC. The rearranged chain carries TRBV6-1 and TRBJ2-1; 10 bases in the junction line up with TRBD2. The CDR3 starts with the cysteine, ends with the phenylalanine, and has 14 residues. The CDR3 DNA has 42 bases and is translated from base 1. CDR1 MNHNS and CDR2 SASEGT were looked up in the germline V gene. Clipping removes 1 base from V and 7 bases from J, with 1 as the unmatched junction base count.